Following are 19 T cell receptor beta chains from one sample sequenced in a study of OX40 agonist ivuxolimab in advanced cancers. The library was prepared using the immunoSEQ multiplex PCR assay. The source is immuneACCESS, and TCRdb retained only in-frame sequences with V and J called. Part of the clones is not carried over; for the studies checked, unresolved V genes explain less than half of this, and the remainder is unexplained. The sample profile shows around 110,000 clones; 75% to 95% of them were found once. The ten top clones hold about 1.2% of the sample. The sample was CD4+ or CD8+ T cells sorted from blood, taken in a trial of the OX40 agonist ivuxolimab. The origin of the receptors is an adult with an advanced solid tumor such as melanoma, head and neck, liver or kidney cancer.

CDR3 coding DNA: TGTGCCAGCAGGCGGGACTTCTTGATGAACACTGAAGCTTTCTTT. It is translated as CASRRDFLMNTEAFF. V and J are TRBV6-1 and TRBJ1-1, with D possibly being TRBD1 (5 bases). CDR3 length: 15 amino acids. The ends were cut back, 6 bases at V and 0 bases at J, with 14 bases in the middle. Germline CDR1 and CDR2: MNHNS and SASEGT.

The chain links TRBV28 to TRBJ2-7; 13 positions match TRBD2. Germline V gives CDR1 MDHEN, CDR2 SYDVKM. J lost 2 bases, V lost 4 bases, and 11 bases had no gene match. The CDR3 is 18 amino acids. CDR3 residues: CASSSTWTSGRSPYEQYF. The CDR3 nucleotides are TGTGCCAGCAGTTCAACGTGGACTAGCGGGAGATCCCCCTACGAGCAGTACTTC.

The genes are TRBV5-1 and TRBJ2-7; 14 bases match TRBD2. The CDR3 is 17 amino acids. With V trimmed by 3 bases and J by 5 bases, 10 bases remained unmatched. Germline lookup yields CDR1 SGHRS and CDR2 YFSETQ. DNA for the CDR3: TGCGCCAGCAGCTCCCCAGGACTAGCGGGAGGTTCCCACGAGCAGTACTTC. It is translated as CASSSPGLAGGSHEQYF.

The chain has TRBV4-3 and TRBJ2-2; D unresolved. The CDR3 length is 18 residues. Germline V gives CDR1 LGHNA, CDR2 YSLEER. Deletions cut 0 bases from V and 1 base from J, with 15 bases between. CDR3 nucleotide sequence: TGCGCCAGCAGCCAAGAAGTTGGGCCCTTGTGGAACACCGGGGAGCTGTTTTTT. Amino acid sequence: CASSQEVGPLWNTGELFF.

The chain links TRBV27 to TRBJ2-7, with 15 bases fitting TRBD2. The CDR3 is 17 amino acids. CDR1 MNHEY and CDR2 SMNVEV come from the germline V gene (reference sequence). V was clipped by 7 bases and J by 1 base; unmatched bases: 8. The CDR3, as DNA: TGTGCCAGCACTGGACTAGCGGGAGGGCCGGAGTCCTACGAGCAGTACTTC. It specifies CASTGLAGGPESYEQYF.

This chain uses TRBV7-3 with TRBJ1-3, with D possibly being TRBD1 (6 bases). Germline CDR1 is SGHTA and CDR2 is FQGTGA. The CDR3 has 16 amino acids. V lost 1 base and J lost 0, with 10 bases in between. CDR3 bases: TGTGCCAGCAGCTTAAGGGGGGCCAACTCTGGAAACACCATATATTTT. Translating it yields CASSLRGANSGNTIYF.

The V and J genes are TRBV5-1 and TRBJ1-1; 7 nucleotides align to TRBD1. The V gene's germline CDR1 is SGHRS and CDR2 YFSETQ. The CDR3 is 15 amino acids. J was trimmed by 4 bases and V by 0 bases; bases with no gene match: 6. The DNA of the CDR3 is TGCGCCAGCAGCTTGGGGGACAGATCGTTCACTGAAGCTTTCTTT. Protein product: CASSLGDRSFTEAFF.

The chain has TRBV12-5 and TRBJ2-5; D is uncertain. Trimming left V 6 bases short and J 5 bases short, with 10 bases between. The germline CDR1 and CDR2 sequences are LGHNT and FRNRAP. CDR3 size: 12 residues. CDR3 nucleotide sequence: TGTGCTAGTGGACTTGTCGGGGAGACCCAGTACTTC. Encoded protein: CASGLVGETQYF.

This clone turned up a few times. The rearrangement uses TRBV7-6 and TRBJ2-7, with D hard to call. Germline assignment: CDR1 SGHVS and CDR2 FNYEAQ. V lost 1 base and J lost 5, with 12 bases in between. The CDR3 is made up of 14 amino acids. The CDR3 coding sequence is TGTGCCAGCAGCTTAGTGTTCTCCTCGAACGAGCAGTACTTC. Protein: CASSLVFSSNEQYF.

This chain uses TRBV15 with TRBJ1-1, with D perhaps matching TRBD1 (5 bases). The V end lost 0 bases, the J end lost 5 bases, and 10 bases lay between the germline ends. Germline V CDR1 and CDR2: LNHNV, YYDKDF (reference sequence). The CDR3 is made up of 14 amino acids. The CDR3 spells CATSRDRVFTEAFF. The CDR3 coding sequence is TGTGCCACCAGCAGAGACAGGGTTTTTACTGAAGCTTTCTTT.

The V and J genes are TRBV5-1 and TRBJ2-1, with 11 bases lining up with TRBD2. The V segment lost 0 bases and the J segment 10 bases; nucleotides outside the gene matches: 6. Germline assignment: CDR1 SGHRS and CDR2 YFSETQ. This CDR3 is 15 amino acids long. The CDR3: CASSLGTSGSREQFF. The CDR3 DNA sequence: TGCGCCAGCAGCTTGGGCACTAGCGGGAGTAGGGAGCAGTTCTTC.

V usage is TRBV28 and J usage is TRBJ2-5; maybe TRBD2 (6 bases). The length of the CDR3 is 14 residues. Per germline, CDR1 MDHEN and CDR2 SYDVKM. Between the trimmed V and J ends, which lost 7 bases and 4 bases, there was a span of 16 bases. The CDR3 DNA sequence: TGTGCCAGCACCAATGCGGGGATGGCAGAGACCCAGTACTTC. This codes for CASTNAGMAETQYF.

This clone is a singleton in its sample. The chain joins TRBV4-3 to TRBJ1-5, with 7 bases lining up with TRBD1. The CDR3 is made up of 14 amino acids. The junction had 2 bases not matched to a gene; V was cut back by 0 bases and J by 6 bases. CDR1 and CDR2 (germline): LGHNA, YSLEER. The CDR3 DNA reads as TGCGCCAGCAGCCAAGAATACAGGGGTCAGCCCCAGCATTTT. This encodes CASSQEYRGQPQHF.

This clone occurred once. CDR3 nucleotide sequence: TGTGCCAGCAGCACCCGGGACACCAAGACCAATGAGCAGTTCTTC. Translating gives CASSTRDTKTNEQFF. The chain has TRBV5-8 and TRBJ2-1; a weak D match, TRBD1 (6 bases). This CDR3 contains 15 residues. V was trimmed by 4 bases and J by 6 bases, leaving 17 bases between them. From germline, CDR1 is SGHTS and CDR2 YDEGEE.

The genes are TRBV7-2 and TRBJ2-1, with TRBD2 identical over 11 bases. Losses at the gene ends were 5 bases for V and 7 bases for J; bases not matched to a gene: 7. The CDR3 totals 15 residues. In germline, CDR1 is SGHTA, CDR2 FQGNSA. The CDR3 loop reads CASSPSRLAGNEQFF. The CDR3 DNA is TGTGCCAGCAGCCCCTCTAGACTAGCGGGAAATGAGCAGTTCTTC. The whole variable domain, remainder taken from reference TRBV7-2 and TRBJ2-1, is GAGVSQSPSNKVTEKGKDVELRCDPISGHTALYWYRQSLGQGLEFLIYFQGNSAPDKSGLPSDRFSAERTGGSVSTLTIQRTQQEDSAVYLCASSPSRLAGNEQFFGPGTRLTVL.

In its sample, this clone was seen once. The V call is TRBV5-1, the J call TRBJ1-5; no firm D call. CDR1 and CDR2 from the germline V gene are SGHRS and YFSETQ. This CDR3 comprises 15 residues. The germline V and J ends were trimmed by 0 bases and 5 bases, with 12 bases remaining between them. For the CDR3, the DNA is TGCGCCAGCAGCTTGGAGGGCTATTGGGATCAGCCCCAGCATTTT. Translation: CASSLEGYWDQPQHF.

The V call is TRBV27, the J call TRBJ2-2; 7 bases map to TRBD2. Germline trimming cut 1 base from V and 2 bases from J; bases unmatched to any gene: 10. The CDR3 consists of 18 residues. Germline assignment: CDR1 MNHEY and CDR2 SMNVEV (reference sequence). CDR3 sequence: CASSLLGEGLKNTGELFF. CDR3 DNA: TGTGCCAGCAGTTTATTGGGGGAGGGCCTCAAAAACACCGGGGAGCTGTTTTTT.

The V call is TRBV28, the J call TRBJ2-7; 7 bases fit TRBD2. Trimming took 11 bases from V and 5 from J; bases not matched to a gene: 12. Germline V gene sequence: CDR1 MDHEN, CDR2 SYDVKM. The CDR3 sequence is 13 residues long. The CDR3 nucleotides read TGTGCCTGCCACCGGGGGAGGGTCGACGAGCAGTACTTC. Its translation is CACHRGRVDEQYF.

This chain joins TRBV20-1 and TRBJ1-2, with unresolved D. The CDR3 has 10 residues. The germline V and J ends were trimmed by 8 bases and 4 bases, with 8 bases remaining between them. In germline, CDR1 is DFQATT, CDR2 SNEGSKA (reference sequence). This CDR3 reads CSTETYGYTF. In DNA, the CDR3 is TGCAGTACTGAAACCTATGGCTACACCTTC.